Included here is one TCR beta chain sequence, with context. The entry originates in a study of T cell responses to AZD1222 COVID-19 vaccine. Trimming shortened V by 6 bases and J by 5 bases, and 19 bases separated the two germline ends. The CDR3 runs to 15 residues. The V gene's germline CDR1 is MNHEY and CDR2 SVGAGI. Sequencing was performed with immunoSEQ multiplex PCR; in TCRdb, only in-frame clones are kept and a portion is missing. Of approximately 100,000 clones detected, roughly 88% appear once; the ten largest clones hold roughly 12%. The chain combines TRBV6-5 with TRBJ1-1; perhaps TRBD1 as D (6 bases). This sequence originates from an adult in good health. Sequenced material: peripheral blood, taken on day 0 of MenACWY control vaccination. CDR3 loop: CASSDSFITGTEAFF. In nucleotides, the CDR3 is TGTGCCAGCAGCGATTCCTTTATCACAGGGACTGAAGCTTTCTTT.